The clone carrying this T cell receptor (beta chain) came up a few times. These data belong to a study of T-cell reconstitution after alpha-beta-depleted transplantation in children. This sample's TCRbeta library carried unique molecular identifier barcodes. A single record per CDR3 protein comes from TCRdb applying MiXCR to the PCR reads. This table holds 490,000 or so distinct CDR3 sequences, approximately 12% found once. The sequence came from a human donor who donated a stem cell graft to a child with combined immunodeficiency. The source material was PBMCs from the stem cell graft donor, sampled from the stem cell graft.

This CDR3 reads CASSQADRANTEAFF. The CDR3 DNA is TGTGCCAGCAGCCAAGCTGACAGGGCTAACACTGAAGCTTTCTTT. The J gene is TRBJ1-1, the V gene TRBV3-1; 7 bases are a match to TRBD1. The germline V gene encodes CDR1 LGHDT and CDR2 YNNKEL (reference sequence). The CDR3 runs to 15 residues. The J segment lost 2 bases and the V segment lost 1 base, leaving 4 bases of the junction unmatched.